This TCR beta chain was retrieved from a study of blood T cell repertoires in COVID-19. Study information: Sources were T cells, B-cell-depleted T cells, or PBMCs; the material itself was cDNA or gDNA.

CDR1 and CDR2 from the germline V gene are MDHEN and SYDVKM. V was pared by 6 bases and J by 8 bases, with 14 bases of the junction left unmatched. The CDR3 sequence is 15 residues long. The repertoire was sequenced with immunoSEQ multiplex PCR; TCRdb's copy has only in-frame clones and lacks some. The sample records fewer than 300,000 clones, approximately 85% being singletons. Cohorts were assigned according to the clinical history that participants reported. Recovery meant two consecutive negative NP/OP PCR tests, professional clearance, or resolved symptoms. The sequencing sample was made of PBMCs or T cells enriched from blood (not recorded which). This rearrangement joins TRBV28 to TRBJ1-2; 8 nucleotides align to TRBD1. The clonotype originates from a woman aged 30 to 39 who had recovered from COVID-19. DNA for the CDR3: TGTGCCAGCAGCACCGCCGGGACACAGGGGGGCGGCTACACCTTC. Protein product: CASSTAGTQGGGYTF.